This T cell receptor beta chain was identified in a study of CD8+CD57+ T cells in acquired aplastic anemia. It was genomic DNA that served as the template for profiling TCR beta VDJ and CDR3. TCRdb reanalysed the reads using MiXCR and keeps one entry per CDR3 protein. Found here are 100,000 to 150,000 distinct CDR3 sequences, more than 40% of them singletons; the top ten hold around 2.5%. Turning to this clonotype: This CDR3 fails to terminate in the conserved phenylalanine or tryptophan, so it likely reflects a read error.

This CDR3 is built from 11 residues. The ends were cut back, 6 bases at V and 5 bases at J, with 7 bases in the middle. The chain combines TRBV12-3 or TRBV12-4 with TRBJ2-5; D remains ambiguous. Material for sequencing was sorted CD4+, CD8+, or CD8+CD57+ T cells (not recorded which) from PBMCs. The receptor was derived from a human donor in good health, serving as a control. CDR3 nucleotides: TGTGCCAGCAGCCTACAGGAGACCCAGTACCTC. As protein: CASSLQETQYL.